This T cell receptor beta chain was documented in a study of cytomegalovirus exposure and HLA in healthy donors. Study-level background: Clustering assigned 81% of the 350 to 450 genotyped donors to the Caucasian-associated ancestry cluster.

There are 13 residues in the CDR3. Trimming took 6 bases from V and 5 from J, leaving 11 bases between them. Germline V gene lookup returns CDR1 SEHNR and CDR2 FQNEAQ (reference sequence). Comments on this clone: Its antigen is not known.

PCR was performed using 60 Vbeta and 13 Jbeta primers. Produced via immunoSEQ multiplex PCR; TCRdb's table is partial and in-frame only. The data show about 160,000 clones, approximately 80% seen once. Overall study results and limits: In a later analysis, at a false discovery rate of 0.05, fewer than 20,000 TCR beta sequences were associated with HLA alleles. Most observed TCR sequences were rare, whereas some public TCRs were detected in many donors.

Material for sequencing was PBMCs. The chain couples TRBV7-9 to TRBJ1-5, with D perhaps matching TRBD1 (5 bases). This clonotype was obtained from a man in his forties or fifties in good health and CMV-seropositive. CDR3: CASSQTGDQPQHF. The CDR3 DNA reads TGTGCCAGCAGTCAGACGGGGGATCAGCCCCAGCATTTT.